The 29 T cell receptor beta chains below come from one sample, sequenced in a study of blood T cell repertoires in COVID-19. Some clones are missing from TCRdb's copy, which holds only in-frame ones; the method was immunoSEQ multiplex PCR. The sample includes about 220,000 clones, roughly 90% of them seen just once. The material sequenced was PBMCs or T cells enriched from blood (not recorded which). These receptors all come from a woman between 25 and 40 years old with acute COVID-19.

The gene calls are TRBV14 and TRBJ2-7, with unresolved D. Germline V CDR1 and CDR2: SGHDN, FVKESK. V was shortened by 1 base and J by 5 bases, with 12 bases between the two germline ends. This CDR3 spans 14 amino acids. For the CDR3, the DNA is TGTGCCAGCAGCCAAGTTTGGCCACGGGACGAGCAGTACTTC. It is translated as CASSQVWPRDEQYF.

V gene TRBV19 combines with J gene TRBJ1-2; TRBD1 matches at 7 bases. The CDR3 consists of 16 residues. The V gene's germline CDR1 is LNHDA and CDR2 SQIVND (reference sequence). The ends lost 3 bases at V and 2 bases at J; junction bases unmatched: 9. The CDR3 nucleotides are TGTGCCAGTAGTATGGTTTTCGGCAGGGGGAACTATGGCTACACCTTC. This sequence encodes CASSMVFGRGNYGYTF. The full variable domain, its missing parts supplied by reference TRBV19 and TRBJ1-2, is DGGITQSPKYLFRKEGQNVTLSCEQNLNHDAMYWYRQDPGQGLRLIYYSQIVNDFQKGDIAEGYSVSREKKESFPLTVTSAQKNPTAFYLCASSMVFGRGNYGYTFGSGTRLTVV.

This clone was seen a few times. The rearrangement links TRBV7-8 to TRBJ2-2; the D gene is possibly TRBD1 (5 bases). The CDR3 loop spans 16 amino acids. Germline loops: CDR1 SGHVS, CDR2 FQNEAQ. V was pared by 5 bases and J by 0 bases, with 13 bases between. The CDR3 spells CASSLWTSTNTGELFF. CDR3 DNA: TGTGCCAGCAGCCTTTGGACAAGCACGAACACCGGGGAGCTGTTTTTT.

The J gene is TRBJ1-1, the V gene TRBV5-4, with 7 bases matching TRBD1. The CDR3 length is 15 residues. Germline CDR1 SGHNT, CDR2 YYREEE (reference sequence). Trimming took 4 bases from V and 8 from J; bases not matched to a gene: 14. In DNA form, the CDR3 reads TGTGCCAGCAGCAAAGAACAGGGGCCGCTATCCGAAGCTTTCTTT. It codes for CASSKEQGPLSEAFF.

The J gene is TRBJ1-1, the V gene TRBV4-1; D uncertain. Trimming took 3 bases from V and 3 from J, leaving 8 bases between them. Germline CDR1 reads MGHRA; CDR2 reads YSYEKL. This CDR3 is built from 13 residues. The CDR3 nucleotides read TGCGCCAGCAGCCATCTGTTCGACACTGAAGCTTTCTTT. This sequence encodes CASSHLFDTEAFF.

The CDR3 nucleotides read TGTGCCAGCAGAGGGACAGGGAGCACTGAAGCTTTCTTT. This translates into CASRGTGSTEAFF. This chain connects TRBV2 to TRBJ1-1, with 9 bases identical to TRBD1. The V gene end was trimmed by 6 bases and the J gene end by 4 bases; junction bases not matched to a gene: 3. There are 13 residues in the CDR3. Germline-derived CDR1 and CDR2 are SNHLY and FYNNEI.

This clone has only a few counts. This rearrangement joins TRBV18 to TRBJ1-1; 8 nucleotides line up with TRBD1. The CDR3 has 15 residues. Germline V gene lookup returns CDR1 KGHSH and CDR2 LQKENI. After removal of 3 bases from V and 0 bases from J, the junction contained 3 bases not matched to a gene. CDR3 sequence (DNA): TGTGCCAGCTCACCGGGACAGGAGCTGAACACTGAAGCTTTCTTT. This gives the protein CASSPGQELNTEAFF.

This rearrangement joins TRBV7-2 to TRBJ2-7, with 12 positions matching TRBD2. The V gene end was trimmed by 3 bases and the J gene end by 0 bases; junction bases not matched to a gene: 9. Germline V lookup: CDR1 SGHTA, CDR2 FQGNSA. The CDR3 runs 18 residues. This CDR3 reads CASSFTSGGPVDSYEQYF. CDR3 DNA sequence: TGTGCCAGCAGCTTTACTAGCGGGGGGCCCGTTGACTCCTACGAGCAGTACTTC. Complete variable domain (other parts from reference TRBV7-2 and TRBJ2-7): GAGVSQSPSNKVTEKGKDVELRCDPISGHTALYWYRQSLGQGLEFLIYFQGNSAPDKSGLPSDRFSAERTGGSVSTLTIQRTQQEDSAVYLCASSFTSGGPVDSYEQYFGPGTRLTVT.

The rearrangement joins TRBV5-1 to TRBJ1-1; TRBD1 might be the D (6 bases). The V gene lost 4 bases and the J gene lost 5 bases, with 15 bases spanning the gap. Germline CDR1 is SGHRS and CDR2 is YFSETQ. The CDR3 length is 14 residues. CDR3 in amino acids: CASSSTGRETEAFF. Written as DNA, the CDR3 is TGCGCCAGCAGCAGTACAGGGAGGGAGACTGAAGCTTTCTTT.

This chain joins TRBV6-6 and TRBJ1-4; 7 positions agree with TRBD1. The CDR3 is 16 amino acids. Germline V gives CDR1 MNHNY, CDR2 SVGAGI (reference sequence). Unmatched junction bases numbered 7, after V lost 4 bases and J lost 2 bases. The chain's CDR3 is CASSSRQQGTNEKLFF. The CDR3 bases are TGTGCCAGCAGTTCCCGACAACAGGGGACTAATGAAAAACTGTTTTTT.

The chain uses TRBV6-5 and TRBJ2-7; TRBD1 agrees at 8 bases. Germline V CDR1 and CDR2: MNHEY, SVGAGI. The CDR3 runs to 14 residues. Unmatched junction bases numbered 1, after V lost 0 bases and J lost 3 bases. The CDR3 nucleotides are TGTGCCAGCAGTTACTCCGGGACAGGCTACGAGCAGTACTTC. This translates into CASSYSGTGYEQYF.

The chain combines TRBV2 with TRBJ2-2, with D tentatively TRBD2 (6 bases). The germline V and J ends were trimmed by 2 bases and 7 bases, with 14 bases remaining between them. CDR1 is SNHLY and CDR2 is FYNNEI in the germline V gene. The CDR3 covers 15 residues. This CDR3 reads CASSEKRVAGGELFF. CDR3 DNA sequence: TGTGCCAGCAGTGAAAAGCGGGTGGCGGGCGGGGAGCTGTTTTTT.

V usage is TRBV11-2 and J usage is TRBJ1-4, with a weak D call TRBD1 (6 bases). Germline loops: CDR1 SGHAT, CDR2 FQNNGV. The CDR3 covers 18 residues. The ends were cut back, 7 bases at V and 4 bases at J, with 25 bases in the middle. This CDR3 reads CASTFGKLGAIRNEKLFF. The DNA for the CDR3 is TGTGCCAGCACCTTCGGGAAGCTGGGGGCGATCCGTAATGAAAAACTGTTTTTT.

J is TRBJ2-3 and V is TRBV12-3 or TRBV12-4; no clear D. Trimming cost V 7 bases and J 0 bases, with 5 bases left between them. The CDR3 consists of 12 residues. CDR3 loop: CASTPSTDTQYF. The CDR3 nucleotides are TGTGCCAGCACTCCCAGCACAGATACGCAGTATTTT.

Here the CDR3 DNA reads TGTGCCAGCAGCTTGAGGCAGGCCAGGGACTATGGCTACACCTTC. This gives the protein CASSLRQARDYGYTF. This chain links TRBV5-8 with TRBJ1-2; D may be TRBD1 (5 bases). The CDR3 spans 15 residues. Trimming left V 1 base short and J 3 bases short, with 13 bases between. Germline V gene lookup returns CDR1 SGHTS and CDR2 YDEGEE.

This clone was counted once. The chain carries TRBV29-1 and TRBJ1-6, with 10 positions matching TRBD1. The CDR3 extends over 15 amino acids. After removal of 5 bases from V and 5 bases from J, the junction contained 6 bases not matched to a gene. The germline gives CDR1 SQVTM, CDR2 ANQGSEA. CDR3 region: CSVRGGTGDNSPLHF. As DNA, the CDR3 is TGCAGCGTTCGAGGAGGGACAGGGGATAATTCACCCCTCCACTTT.

The gene calls are TRBV7-9 and TRBJ2-1; D is possibly TRBD1 (6 bases). Trimming stripped 5 bases from V and 7 bases from J, with 21 bases between. The CDR3 loop spans 16 amino acids. Germline assignment: CDR1 SEHNR and CDR2 FQNEAQ (reference sequence). This CDR3 reads CASSPVQGLELNEQFF. The CDR3 region has the DNA TGTGCCAGCAGCCCCGTACAGGGATTGGAGCTGAATGAGCAGTTCTTC.

This chain links TRBV19 with TRBJ1-2; D not certain. The CDR3 has 14 residues. V was shortened by 9 bases and J by 6 bases, with 20 bases between the two germline ends. Germline-derived CDR1 and CDR2 are LNHDA and SQIVND (reference sequence). CDR3 nucleotide sequence: TGTGCCAGCCAAACCTCCCTAGACCGTCATGGCTACACCTTC. Amino acids: CASQTSLDRHGYTF.

The chain employs TRBV10-3 and TRBJ1-2; TRBD1 agrees at 7 bases. There are 12 residues in the CDR3. Germline V gene lookup returns CDR1 ENHRY and CDR2 SYGVKD. V shed 6 bases and J 5 bases; nucleotides not matched to a gene: 3. CDR3 nucleotides: TGTGCCATCAGCGGGACAGCGTATGGCTACACCTTC. Translation gives CAISGTAYGYTF.

The V gene is TRBV9, the J gene TRBJ1-2; the D is unclear. Trimming removed 3 bases from V and 1 base from J, with 4 bases in between. The germline V gene has CDR1 SGDLS and CDR2 YYNGEE. The CDR3 consists of 12 residues. CDR3 bases: TGTGCCAGCAGCGCAATTAACTATGGCTACACCTTC. Residues: CASSAINYGYTF.

This clone was observed a handful of times. The genes are TRBV19 and TRBJ2-3; 14 positions match TRBD2. The germline gives CDR1 LNHDA, CDR2 SQIVND (reference sequence). The length of the CDR3 is 20 residues. Trimming removed 1 base from V and 0 bases from J; junction bases left unmatched: 9. The CDR3 region is CASSIGLTGTSGGSTDTQYF. CDR3 coding DNA: TGTGCCAGTAGTATAGGACTGACCGGGACTAGCGGGGGAAGCACAGATACGCAGTATTTT.

The chain uses TRBV7-2 and TRBJ2-2; 11 bases are a match to TRBD2. CDR1 SGHTA and CDR2 FQGNSA come from the germline V gene. Trimming at V came to 1 base and at J to 2 bases, leaving 6 bases not matched to a gene. CDR3 length: 18 amino acids. Written as DNA, the CDR3 is TGTGCCAGCAGCTTAGAGGTACTAGCGGGGGACAACACCGGGGAGCTGTTTTTT. Its protein product is CASSLEVLAGDNTGELFF.

The chain joins TRBV5-1 to TRBJ1-3; 11 nucleotides line up with TRBD1. CDR3 length equals 15 residues. Germline values: CDR1 SGHRS, CDR2 YFSETQ. The V segment lost 5 bases and the J segment 2 bases; nucleotides outside the gene matches: 3. The CDR3 reads CASRGGQGAGNTIYF. The CDR3, as DNA: TGCGCCAGCAGAGGGGGACAGGGGGCTGGAAACACCATATATTTT.

The genes are TRBV7-6 and TRBJ2-7, with 7 bases that match TRBD1. This CDR3 has 15 amino acids. Trimming cost V 5 bases and J 2 bases; bases outside gene matches: 9. Germline lookup yields CDR1 SGHVS and CDR2 FNYEAQ. The CDR3 DNA reads as TGTGCCAGCAGCGTCATCCGGGACAGTACCTACGAGCAGTACTTC. This gives the protein CASSVIRDSTYEQYF.

J is TRBJ1-6 and V is TRBV19; D possibly corresponds to TRBD1 (5 bases). Germline V CDR1 and CDR2: LNHDA, SQIVND (reference sequence). The CDR3 is 17 residues long. Trimming stripped 3 bases from V and 10 bases from J, with 22 bases between. The CDR3 DNA reads TGTGCCAGTAGTATCCGACAGTCCCCCCGGATGGGATCACCCCTCCACTTT. This translates into CASSIRQSPRMGSPLHF.

This chain links TRBV6-5 with TRBJ2-5; 10 nucleotides agree with TRBD2. There are 15 residues in the CDR3. J was trimmed by 5 bases and V by 2 bases; bases with no gene match: 5. CDR1 MNHEY and CDR2 SVGAGI come from the germline V gene. CDR3 DNA: TGTGCCAGCAGTTACCGAGCGGGGGGGCTTGAGACCCAGTACTTC. Translated, it gives CASSYRAGGLETQYF.

The rearrangement uses TRBV11-2 and TRBJ2-1, with a tentative D call TRBD2 (6 bases). The ends were cut back, 6 bases at V and 3 bases at J, with 15 bases in the middle. The CDR3 is made up of 15 amino acids. The germline V gene encodes CDR1 SGHAT and CDR2 FQNNGV. The CDR3 region has the DNA TGTGCCAGCAGTTTCGGGGGATCCCTCTACAATGAGCAGTTCTTC. Its protein is CASSFGGSLYNEQFF.

The chain uses TRBV7-9 and TRBJ2-3; TRBD1 agrees at 9 bases. The germline V gene has CDR1 SEHNR and CDR2 FQNEAQ (reference sequence). The CDR3 is 18 residues long. Trimming took 1 base from V and 4 from J; bases not matched to a gene: 12. DNA for the CDR3: TGTGCCAGCAGCTTAGGAGAATGGACAGGGGTGGACCCAGATACGCAGTATTTT. Amino acid sequence: CASSLGEWTGVDPDTQYF. The complete variable domain, with remaining parts taken from reference TRBV7-9 and TRBJ2-3, reads DTGVSQNPRHKITKRGQNVTFRCDPISEHNRLYWYRQTLGQGPEFLTYFQNEAQLEKSRLLSDRFSAERPKGSFSTLEIQRTEQGDSAMYLCASSLGEWTGVDPDTQYFGPGTRLTVL.

The gene calls are TRBV9 and TRBJ1-1; the D gene is possibly TRBD1 (6 bases). V lost 0 bases, J lost 0 bases, and 12 bases lay in between. Per the germline V gene, CDR1 is SGDLS and CDR2 is YYNGEE. This CDR3 comprises 16 residues. The CDR3 region has the DNA TGTGCCAGCAGCGTAGGTCCGGACAGCATGAACACTGAAGCTTTCTTT. Its translation is CASSVGPDSMNTEAFF.